The next 27 T cell receptor beta chains were all read from a single sample in a study of blood T cell repertoires in COVID-19. Libraries were prepared by immunoSEQ multiplex PCR; TCRdb keeps only in-frame clonotypes and omits some of them. The repertoire holds about 150,000 clones, around 84% seen once, with 8.9% in the top ten. The material sequenced was peripheral blood. These receptors came from a man younger than 40 with COVID-19, enrolled during active disease.

The chain couples TRBV27 to TRBJ1-1; D gene unclear. The CDR3 covers 14 residues. CDR1 MNHEY and CDR2 SMNVEV come from the germline V gene (reference sequence). V dropped 3 bases and J dropped 2 bases, with 10 bases sitting between them. In nucleotides, the CDR3 is TGTGCCAGCAGTTTTTCAAGGAGCAACACTGAAGCTTTCTTT. Protein product: CASSFSRSNTEAFF.

The chain carries TRBV28 and TRBJ2-7, with TRBD2 matching over 11 bases. This CDR3 contains 15 residues. Germline loops: CDR1 MDHEN, CDR2 SYDVKM. Trimming removed 6 bases from V and 0 bases from J; junction bases left unmatched: 4. The CDR3 here is CASRTSGIPSYEQYF. The CDR3 DNA reads as TGTGCCAGCAGGACTAGCGGGATTCCCTCCTACGAGCAGTACTTC.

The genes are TRBV5-5 and TRBJ2-5; TRBD1 is a possible D gene (5 bases). Germline V gene lookup returns CDR1 SGHKS and CDR2 YYEKEE (reference sequence). Trimming left V 0 bases short and J 2 bases short, with 14 bases between. CDR3 size: 16 residues. The chain's CDR3 is CASSLVPNTGQETQYF. Written as DNA, the CDR3 is TGTGCCAGCAGCTTGGTACCCAATACAGGACAAGAGACCCAGTACTTC.

The chain couples TRBV7-2 to TRBJ1-4; D not certain. Germline V gene lookup returns CDR1 SGHTA and CDR2 FQGNSA. The CDR3 covers 15 residues. The V end lost 5 bases, the J end lost 3 bases, and 13 bases lay between the germline ends. Here the CDR3 reads CASSRVLGSNEKLFF. The CDR3 nucleotides read TGTGCCAGCAGCCGGGTGCTTGGGTCTAATGAAAAACTGTTTTTT.

Only one count was recorded for this clone. The CDR3 reads CASSTAGTEFGANVLTF. For the CDR3, the DNA is TGTGCCAGCAGCACCGCCGGGACAGAATTTGGGGCCAACGTCCTGACTTTC. The gene calls are TRBV5-6 and TRBJ2-6, with 7 bases lining up with TRBD1. The trim removed 4 bases at V and 3 bases at J, leaving 10 bases unmatched. Germline V gene data show CDR1 as SGHDT and CDR2 as YYEEEE. The length of the CDR3 is 17 residues.

This clone was observed a single time. This rearrangement joins TRBV3-1 (or the pseudogene TRBV3-2) to TRBJ1-1; 9 nucleotides agree with TRBD1. V lost 4 bases, J lost 5 bases, and 11 bases stayed unmatched. This CDR3 spans 16 amino acids. Germline V gene sequence: CDR1 LGHDT, CDR2 YNNKEL (reference sequence). The CDR3 reads CASSLTTGGWRTEAFF. The DNA of the CDR3 is TGTGCCAGCAGCCTTACGACAGGGGGTTGGAGGACTGAAGCTTTCTTT.

The genes are TRBV5-6 and TRBJ1-1; D remains unclear. The V gene lost 1 base and the J gene lost 7 bases, with 5 bases spanning the gap. This CDR3 region has 11 residues. CDR1 and CDR2 from the germline V gene are SGHDT and YYEEEE. The CDR3 DNA reads TGTGCCAGCAGCTTGCTCGGTGAAGCTTTCTTT. This translates into CASSLLGEAFF.

The J gene is TRBJ2-5, the V gene TRBV4-3; D perhaps matches TRBD2 (7 bases). V was trimmed by 4 bases and J by 4 bases, leaving 22 bases between them. This CDR3 comprises 17 residues. Germline V gene sequence: CDR1 LGHNA, CDR2 YSLEER. The CDR3 region has the DNA TGCGCCAGCAGCCCGGGGGCTAGCGGTTCCTGGGGAGAGACCCAGTACTTC. Translated: CASSPGASGSWGETQYF.

This clone was recorded a few times. This rearrangement joins TRBV28 to TRBJ2-6, with D possibly being TRBD2 (6 bases). Germline V gives CDR1 MDHEN, CDR2 SYDVKM. V was clipped by 8 bases and J by 3 bases, with 11 bases between them. The CDR3 runs to 14 residues. CDR3 DNA: TGTGCCAGCTCGGAGGGTGGTGGGGCCAACGTCCTGACTTTC. It yields the protein CASSEGGGANVLTF.

The chain employs TRBV18 and TRBJ1-4, with no clear D. The length of the CDR3 is 15 residues. Germline CDR1 KGHSH, CDR2 LQKENI. The ends were cut back, 3 bases at V and 3 bases at J, with 11 bases in the middle. CDR3 sequence: CASSPERASNEKLFF. The CDR3 nucleotides read TGTGCCAGCTCACCCGAGAGGGCCTCTAATGAAAAACTGTTTTTT. The full variable domain, with the rest looked up from reference TRBV18 and TRBJ1-4, is NAGVMQNPRHLVRRRGQEARLRCSPMKGHSHVYWYRQLPEEGLKFMVYLQKENIIDESGMPKERFSAEFPKEGPSILRIQQVVRGDSAAYFCASSPERASNEKLFFGSGTQLSVL.

The V call is TRBV27, the J call TRBJ1-4, with TRBD1 as a possible D gene (6 bases). V gave up 7 bases and J gave up 4 bases, with 22 bases separating them. The germline V gene encodes CDR1 MNHEY and CDR2 SMNVEV (reference sequence). CDR3 length: 17 amino acids. Written as DNA, the CDR3 is TGTGCCAGCAATAAGGGGGACCGGATTCTGGGTAATGAAAAACTGTTTTTT. Its protein product is CASNKGDRILGNEKLFF. Full variable domain (remainder filled in from reference TRBV27 and TRBJ1-4): EAQVTQNPRYLITVTGKKLTVTCSQNMNHEYMSWYRQDPGLGLRQIYYSMNVEVTDKGDVPEGYKVSRKEKRNFPLILESPSPNQTSLYFCASNKGDRILGNEKLFFGSGTQLSVL.

This chain uses TRBV9 with TRBJ1-2; D gene ambiguous. The length of the CDR3 is 13 residues. Germline-derived CDR1 and CDR2 are SGDLS and YYNGEE. V lost 4 bases and J lost 4, with 11 bases in between. The CDR3 here is CASSTSGSYGYTF. CDR3 coding DNA: TGTGCCAGCAGCACGAGCGGGTCCTATGGCTACACCTTC.

Turning to this clone: This sample includes further DNA sequences coding for the same CDR3. This chain connects TRBV29-1 to TRBJ2-3; D gene ambiguous. Trimming removed 4 bases at V and 4 bases at J, with 6 bases between. CDR3 length equals 11 residues. Germline loops: CDR1 SQVTM, CDR2 ANQGSEA. The CDR3 nucleotides are TGCAGCGTTGGAACTCCAGATACGCAGTATTTT. This encodes CSVGTPDTQYF.

This clone was counted only a few times. The chain combines TRBV19 with TRBJ2-1; D perhaps matches TRBD1 (6 bases). This CDR3 region has 17 residues. V was shortened by 4 bases and J by 4 bases, with 20 bases between the two germline ends. Per the germline V gene, CDR1 is LNHDA and CDR2 is SQIVND (reference sequence). CDR3 protein: CASSKGVVARSYNEQFF. As DNA, the CDR3 is TGTGCCAGTAGTAAGGGGGTGGTAGCGAGGAGTTACAATGAGCAGTTCTTC. Looking up the rest from reference TRBV19 and TRBJ2-1 gives the full variable domain: DGGITQSPKYLFRKEGQNVTLSCEQNLNHDAMYWYRQDPGQGLRLIYYSQIVNDFQKGDIAEGYSVSREKKESFPLTVTSAQKNPTAFYLCASSKGVVARSYNEQFFGPGTRLTVL.

V is TRBV5-5 and J is TRBJ2-1, with D perhaps TRBD2 (6 bases). Trimming removed 5 bases at V and 3 bases at J, with 15 bases between. Looked up from germline, CDR1 is SGHKS and CDR2 is YYEKEE (reference sequence). The CDR3 has 15 residues. The CDR3 spells CASSRDIGGYNEQFF. The CDR3 nucleotides are TGTGCCAGCAGTAGAGACATCGGGGGCTACAATGAGCAGTTCTTC.

This clone was observed a handful of times. The chain has TRBV11-2 and TRBJ1-2; D unclear. The germline V gene has CDR1 SGHAT and CDR2 FQNNGV. V lost 1 base and J 5 bases, leaving 8 bases between the germline ends. The CDR3 has 13 amino acids. The CDR3 DNA follows: TGTGCCAGCAGCTTAGGGGCCCGATATGGCTACACCTTC. Protein product: CASSLGARYGYTF.

V and J are TRBV2 and TRBJ2-7, with a weak D call TRBD1 (5 bases). V was clipped by 1 base and J by 5 bases, with 9 bases between them. This CDR3 is 13 amino acids long. CDR1 is SNHLY, CDR2 FYNNEI, per germline. The CDR3 DNA is TGTGCCAGCAGTGAAGAACAGGTCAACGAGCAGTACTTC. Translation gives CASSEEQVNEQYF.

V is TRBV19 and J is TRBJ1-5; D may be TRBD1 (5 bases). V lost 1 base to trimming and J lost 3 bases, with 13 bases between them. The CDR3 extends over 16 amino acids. Germline assignment: CDR1 LNHDA and CDR2 SQIVND (reference sequence). The CDR3 protein is CASSIGGGTHNQPQHF. The CDR3 DNA sequence: TGTGCCAGTAGTATAGGAGGCGGGACCCACAATCAGCCCCAGCATTTT. The full variable domain, rest sourced from reference TRBV19 and TRBJ1-5, is DGGITQSPKYLFRKEGQNVTLSCEQNLNHDAMYWYRQDPGQGLRLIYYSQIVNDFQKGDIAEGYSVSREKKESFPLTVTSAQKNPTAFYLCASSIGGGTHNQPQHFGDGTRLSIL.

The chain combines TRBV6-4 with TRBJ2-2; D is possibly TRBD2 (6 bases). Trimming stripped 4 bases from V and 1 base from J, with 7 bases between. Per germline, CDR1 MRHNA and CDR2 SNTAGT. The length of the CDR3 is 14 residues. CDR3 residues: CASSASVNTGELFF. DNA of the CDR3: TGTGCCAGCAGTGCTAGCGTGAACACCGGGGAGCTGTTTTTT.

V usage is TRBV19 and J usage is TRBJ2-7, with 7 bases aligning to TRBD2. The CDR3 covers 15 residues. Per the germline V gene, CDR1 is LNHDA and CDR2 is SQIVND (reference sequence). The trim removed 4 bases at V and 6 bases at J, leaving 12 bases unmatched. DNA for the CDR3: TGTGCCAGTAGTAGCTTGGGGCGGGGGTTCGGCGAGCAGTACTTC. Amino acids: CASSSLGRGFGEQYF.

This clone occurred once. The V gene is TRBV7-9, the J gene TRBJ2-3; 7 nucleotides agree with TRBD2. The trim removed 2 bases at V and 2 bases at J, leaving 4 bases unmatched. This CDR3 region has 15 residues. The germline V gene encodes CDR1 SEHNR and CDR2 FQNEAQ (reference sequence). CDR3 in DNA: TGTGCCAGCAGCTTAACCGGGACTACCACAGATACGCAGTATTTT. It specifies CASSLTGTTTDTQYF.

The chain recombines TRBV2 with TRBJ1-1; a possible D gene is TRBD1 (5 bases). V gave up 7 bases and J gave up 3 bases, with 18 bases separating them. Germline-derived CDR1 and CDR2 are SNHLY and FYNNEI. This CDR3 has 15 amino acids. CDR3 nucleotides: TGTGCCAGCATTAGACGGTCCGGGACTGACACTGAAGCTTTCTTT. Residues: CASIRRSGTDTEAFF.

The chain joins TRBV6-4 to TRBJ2-3; 12 positions match TRBD2. V gave up 0 bases and J gave up 6 bases; unmatched junction bases: 10. CDR1 is MRHNA, CDR2 SNTAGT, per germline. The CDR3 consists of 18 residues. The CDR3 sequence is CASSDSASGGDIIDTQYF. The CDR3 bases are TGTGCCAGCAGTGACTCTGCTAGCGGGGGGGATATAATCGATACGCAGTATTTT.

The V and J genes are TRBV28 and TRBJ1-2; TRBD1 aligns across 10 bases. The germline CDR1 and CDR2 sequences are MDHEN and SYDVKM. The length of the CDR3 is 14 residues. V was pared by 6 bases and J by 8 bases, with 9 bases of the junction left unmatched. This chain's CDR3 is CASRRTGGDGGYTF. CDR3 DNA sequence: TGTGCCAGCAGGAGGACAGGGGGAGATGGCGGCTACACCTTC.

This clone was seen more than once but under ten times. J is TRBJ2-1 and V is TRBV6-6; D is possibly TRBD1 (6 bases). CDR3 length: 13 amino acids. V lost 0 bases, J lost 9 bases, and 9 bases lay in between. The germline V gene encodes CDR1 MNHNY and CDR2 SVGAGI (reference sequence). The CDR3 reads CASSYSRGSEQFF. As DNA, the CDR3 is TGTGCCAGCAGTTACTCGAGGGGGAGTGAGCAGTTCTTC.

The chain is built from TRBV25-1 and TRBJ1-1; 7 nucleotides line up with TRBD1. This CDR3 contains 14 residues. Germline CDR1 reads MGHDK; CDR2 reads SYGVNS. Unmatched junction bases numbered 9, after V lost 5 bases and J lost 6 bases. The CDR3 DNA is TGTGCCAGCAGTACCCGGGACAGCGGATCTGAAGCTTTCTTT. This translates into CASSTRDSGSEAFF.

The sample holds one count of this clone. Here the CDR3 reads CASSSAGLLGEGFF. For the CDR3, the DNA is TGTGCCAGCAGTTCTGCGGGACTCCTAGGCGAGGGGTTCTTC. This chain joins TRBV28 and TRBJ2-1; maybe TRBD2 (6 bases). Germline CDR1 is MDHEN and CDR2 is SYDVKM. This CDR3 spans 14 amino acids. Trimming removed 4 bases from V and 15 bases from J, with 22 bases in between.